This TCR beta chain was sequenced in a study of CD8 T cells in Susac syndrome. A quantity of about 0.45 to 1 ug RNA underwent reverse transcription using random hexamers. By means of immunoSEQ multiplex PCR, TCR beta CDR3 spanning 54 Vbeta and 13 Jbeta underwent amplification. MiXCR, applied by TCRdb to the immunoSEQ multiplex PCR reads, yields one record per CDR3 protein. There are some 180,000 distinct CDR3 sequences in the sample; over 85% occur only once, and approximately 0.1% lies in the top ten. The CDR3 spans 14 residues. Germline lookup yields CDR1 SGDLS and CDR2 YYNGEE. Between the trimmed V and J ends, which lost 0 bases and 7 bases, there was a span of 11 bases. Controls were age- and sex-matched healthy donors. FACS was used to enrich TEMRA cells, whereas the CD8+ and CD4+ T cells were obtained by negative isolation.

Sequenced sample: CD4+ T cells from PBMCs. This TCR was sampled from a human donor in good health. The gene calls are TRBV9 and TRBJ2-1; D ambiguous. CDR3: CASSVAPALNEQFF. The CDR3 coding sequence is TGTGCCAGCAGCGTAGCCCCGGCTCTTAATGAGCAGTTCTTC.